Listed below are T cell receptor beta chains from one sample, sequenced in a study of T cells in Graves' hyperthyroidism and ophthalmopathy. TCRdb re-called the multiplex PCR reads through MiXCR, storing one row per CDR3 protein. The sample consists of about 740,000 distinct CDR3 sequences, around 15% of them appearing once. The sequencing input was blood. These TCRs come from a woman aged 18-30 years with Graves' hyperthyroidism. CDR3s include the opening cysteine and the closing phenylalanine or tryptophan. The order of the fields is V gene, clone size, J gene, D gene, CDR3 DNA, CDR3 protein. A D gene is named only where the DNA matches it firmly. A row's size may be missing; if present it is once, few, many or a size class.

v_call: TRBV4-1
clone_size: many
j_call: TRBJ1-5
d_call: .
cdr3_nt: TGCGCCAGCAGCCAAGCTACCAGTGGCAATCAGCCCCAGCATTTT
cdr3_aa: CASSQATSGNQPQHF

v_call: TRBV6-1
clone_size: many
j_call: TRBJ2-1
d_call: TRBD1
cdr3_nt: TGTGCCAGCAGTCTTACAGGGGGGTGGAATGAGCAGTTCTTC
cdr3_aa: CASSLTGGWNEQFF

v_call: TRBV2
clone_size: few
j_call: TRBJ2-1
d_call: .
cdr3_nt: TGTGCCAGCGTTTTAGTACCCGTGGATGAGCAGTTCTTC
cdr3_aa: CASVLVPVDEQFF

v_call: TRBV28
clone_size: .
j_call: TRBJ1-6
d_call: .
cdr3_nt: TGTGCCATACCTTCGAGGGGGTTTTCTGATTCACCCCTCCACTTT
cdr3_aa: CAIPSRGFSDSPLHF

v_call: TRBV20-1
clone_size: many
j_call: TRBJ2-1
d_call: .
cdr3_nt: TGCAGTGCTAGGGGCCTGGAATACTACAATGAGCAGTTCTTC
cdr3_aa: CSARGLEYYNEQFF

v_call: TRBV20-1
clone_size: .
j_call: TRBJ2-1
d_call: .
cdr3_nt: TGCAGTGCTGCAGAAAGGGGCTATGAGCAGTTCTTC
cdr3_aa: CSAAERGYEQFF

v_call: TRBV25-1
clone_size: few
j_call: TRBJ2-1
d_call: .
cdr3_nt: TGTGCCAGCAGTGGGATACTAGAGCCGAGAGGAGGTGAGCAGTTCTTC
cdr3_aa: CASSGILEPRGGEQFF

v_call: TRBV6-1
clone_size: .
j_call: TRBJ1-5
d_call: .
cdr3_nt: TGTGCCAGCTCACCACGGGGCGAGGAAGGCAATCAGCCCCAGCATTTT
cdr3_aa: CASSPRGEEGNQPQHF

v_call: TRBV4-3
clone_size: many
j_call: TRBJ2-1
d_call: TRBD2
cdr3_nt: TGCGCCAGCAGCCAAGGATGGCGGGAGGTTCAAAATGAGCAGTTCTTC
cdr3_aa: CASSQGWREVQNEQFF

v_call: TRBV6-1
clone_size: many
j_call: TRBJ1-2
d_call: TRBD1
cdr3_nt: TGTGCCAGCAGCCCCGGGGACCAGGGGGCGATAGGACATGGCTACACCTTC
cdr3_aa: CASSPGDQGAIGHGYTF

v_call: TRBV25-1
clone_size: few
j_call: TRBJ2-3
d_call: .
cdr3_nt: TGTGCCAGCAGTGGAGGAGGCGGGTATACGCAGTATTTT
cdr3_aa: CASSGGGGYTQYF

v_call: TRBV27
clone_size: .
j_call: TRBJ1-1
d_call: TRBD1
cdr3_nt: TGTGCCAGCAAACAAGACAGGGAAAACACTGAAGCTTTCTTT
cdr3_aa: CASKQDRENTEAFF

v_call: TRBV7-2
clone_size: many
j_call: TRBJ2-1
d_call: TRBD1
cdr3_nt: TGTGCCAGCAGCCCTCGGGACAGGGGAGACAATGAGCAGTTCTTC
cdr3_aa: CASSPRDRGDNEQFF

v_call: TRBV6-6
clone_size: many
j_call: TRBJ2-3
d_call: .
cdr3_nt: TGTGCCAGCAGTTACACGGGACCCATTAACCCAGATACGCAGTATTTT
cdr3_aa: CASSYTGPINPDTQYF

v_call: TRBV6-5
clone_size: many
j_call: TRBJ2-5
d_call: .
cdr3_nt: TGTGCCAGCAGTTACGGGGGGCGCAGGGAGACCCAGTACTTC
cdr3_aa: CASSYGGRRETQYF

v_call: TRBV28
clone_size: many
j_call: TRBJ2-1
d_call: TRBD2
cdr3_nt: TGTGCCAGCAGTTTTGGGGCAGGAGCGGGAGAGGATGAGCAGTTCTTC
cdr3_aa: CASSFGAGAGEDEQFF

v_call: TRBV7-9
clone_size: few
j_call: TRBJ2-1
d_call: .
cdr3_nt: TGTGCCAGCAGCTTAGGAGGACAGCCGGTTGAGCAGTTCTTC
cdr3_aa: CASSLGGQPVEQFF

v_call: TRBV30
clone_size: many
j_call: TRBJ1-1
d_call: .
cdr3_nt: TGTGCCTGGAGTCCTAGAGTGAACACTGAAGCTTTCTTT
cdr3_aa: CAWSPRVNTEAFF

v_call: TRBV4-2
clone_size: .
j_call: TRBJ2-5
d_call: TRBD2
cdr3_nt: TGTGCCAGCAGCCAAGATTGGGGTACGACTAGCGGGATTCAAGAGACCCAGTACTTC
cdr3_aa: CASSQDWGTTSGIQETQYF

v_call: TRBV19
clone_size: few
j_call: TRBJ1-1
d_call: .
cdr3_nt: TGTGCCAGTAGTATGGCCGGAGGGATGAACGCTGAAGCTTTCTTT
cdr3_aa: CASSMAGGMNAEAFF

v_call: TRBV15
clone_size: .
j_call: TRBJ1-5
d_call: .
cdr3_nt: TGTGCCACCAGCAGAGATCCCCCAGGAGCCCATCAGCCCCAGCATTTT
cdr3_aa: CATSRDPPGAHQPQHF

v_call: TRBV6-2/TRBV6-3
clone_size: .
j_call: TRBJ1-1
d_call: .
cdr3_nt: TGTGCCAGCTCCGGGGACCTCAGGGAGGAGGGCACTGAAGCTTTCTTT
cdr3_aa: CASSGDLREEGTEAFF

v_call: TRBV20-1
clone_size: many
j_call: TRBJ1-5
d_call: .
cdr3_nt: TGCAGTGCTCTCGAGGGCAATCAGCCCCAGCATTTT
cdr3_aa: CSALEGNQPQHF

v_call: TRBV29-1
clone_size: few
j_call: TRBJ2-3
d_call: TRBD1
cdr3_nt: TGCAGCGCTGAGGGACAGGGGGCAGATACGCAGTATTTT
cdr3_aa: CSAEGQGADTQYF

v_call: TRBV20-1
clone_size: many
j_call: TRBJ2-7
d_call: TRBD2
cdr3_nt: TGCAGTGCTAGAAAGACTAGCGGGATCCTCTACGAGCAGTACTTC
cdr3_aa: CSARKTSGILYEQYF

v_call: TRBV20-1
clone_size: many
j_call: TRBJ2-1
d_call: TRBD2
cdr3_nt: TGCAGTGCCCCACCTAGCGGAACCTCCTACAATGAGCAGTTCTTC
cdr3_aa: CSAPPSGTSYNEQFF

v_call: TRBV7-9
clone_size: .
j_call: TRBJ2-3
d_call: .
cdr3_nt: TGTGCCAGCAGCTTAGATGTGAGCGGATCCACAGATACGCAGTATTTT
cdr3_aa: CASSLDVSGSTDTQYF

v_call: TRBV20-1
clone_size: .
j_call: TRBJ1-1
d_call: TRBD1
cdr3_nt: TGCAGTGCTATGGACAGGGGCCGGGGGGGAGAGACTGAAGCTTTCTTT
cdr3_aa: CSAMDRGRGGETEAFF

v_call: TRBV9
clone_size: .
j_call: TRBJ2-1
d_call: TRBD2
cdr3_nt: TGTGCCAGCAGCGGCAAACTAGCGGGATTTTACAATGAGCAGTTCTTC
cdr3_aa: CASSGKLAGFYNEQFF

v_call: TRBV10-3
clone_size: .
j_call: TRBJ1-2
d_call: .
cdr3_nt: TGTGCCATCAGTGAGTCGGCCGGTTTTACTAACTATGGCTACACCTTC
cdr3_aa: CAISESAGFTNYGYTF

v_call: TRBV15
clone_size: .
j_call: TRBJ2-2
d_call: .
cdr3_nt: TGTGCCACCAGCAGAGATCGCTTCACAGGGACCGGGGAGCTGTTTTTT
cdr3_aa: CATSRDRFTGTGELFF

v_call: TRBV28
clone_size: many
j_call: TRBJ2-3
d_call: .
cdr3_nt: TGTGCCAGCAGGGGGGGCGGAAGGGCTAGCACAGATACGCAGTATTTT
cdr3_aa: CASRGGGRASTDTQYF

v_call: TRBV6-4
clone_size: .
j_call: TRBJ2-6
d_call: .
cdr3_nt: TGTGCCAGCAGCCGCAAATCTGGGGCCAACGTCCTGACTTTC
cdr3_aa: CASSRKSGANVLTF

v_call: TRBV28
clone_size: many
j_call: TRBJ2-5
d_call: .
cdr3_nt: TGTGCCAGCAGTTTATCCATTAGGGAGACCCAGTACTTC
cdr3_aa: CASSLSIRETQYF

v_call: TRBV18
clone_size: .
j_call: TRBJ1-5
d_call: .
cdr3_nt: TGTGCCAGCTCACCACTCGCCGGGGCAGGGGATCAGCCCCAGCATTTT
cdr3_aa: CASSPLAGAGDQPQHF

v_call: TRBV30
clone_size: many
j_call: TRBJ2-1
d_call: .
cdr3_nt: TGTGCCTGGATAATGTGGAATGAGCAGTTCTTC
cdr3_aa: CAWIMWNEQFF

v_call: TRBV29-1
clone_size: many
j_call: TRBJ2-1
d_call: TRBD1
cdr3_nt: TGCAGCGTTGAGTGGGACAGGGAGCTCAATGAGCAGTTCTTC
cdr3_aa: CSVEWDRELNEQFF

v_call: TRBV4-3
clone_size: .
j_call: TRBJ2-7
d_call: .
cdr3_nt: TGCGCCAGCAGCCAAGATCCCGGGGTTGGGCAGTACTTC
cdr3_aa: CASSQDPGVGQYF

v_call: TRBV5-1
clone_size: .
j_call: TRBJ2-4
d_call: TRBD1
cdr3_nt: TGCGCCAGCAGTACAGGGGTGACAGCCAAAAACATTCAGTACTTC
cdr3_aa: CASSTGVTAKNIQYF

v_call: TRBV4-3
clone_size: many
j_call: TRBJ1-2
d_call: .
cdr3_nt: TGCGCCAGCAGCCAAGATCTGGCAGGCTATGGCTACACCTTC
cdr3_aa: CASSQDLAGYGYTF

v_call: TRBV6-2/TRBV6-3
clone_size: .
j_call: TRBJ1-2
d_call: .
cdr3_nt: TGTGCCAGCAGTCCCCCTGAGCTGTACATCTATGGCTACACCTTC
cdr3_aa: CASSPPELYIYGYTF

v_call: TRBV28
clone_size: .
j_call: TRBJ1-3
d_call: .
cdr3_nt: TGTGCCAGCAGTCTAGAGGGGCGTCTGGCGGGCACCATATATTTT
cdr3_aa: CASSLEGRLAGTIYF

v_call: TRBV5-6
clone_size: few
j_call: TRBJ2-7
d_call: .
cdr3_nt: TGTGCCAGCAGCACGACAGGAGAGGTTTCCTACGAGCAGTACTTC
cdr3_aa: CASSTTGEVSYEQYF

v_call: TRBV28
clone_size: many
j_call: TRBJ2-1
d_call: .
cdr3_nt: TGTGCCAGCAGTTTATTGGGACTCAGGGGAAATGAGCAGTTCTTC
cdr3_aa: CASSLLGLRGNEQFF

v_call: TRBV6-2/TRBV6-3
clone_size: few
j_call: TRBJ1-1
d_call: .
cdr3_nt: TGTGCCAGCAGTTACTCGCGGGGGATGGTTGTAGTACACACTGAAGCTTTCTTT
cdr3_aa: CASSYSRGMVVVHTEAFF

v_call: TRBV7-9
clone_size: .
j_call: TRBJ1-1
d_call: TRBD1
cdr3_nt: TGTGCCAGCAGCCTAGGCGGGACAGGGACGACCACTGAAGCTTTCTTT
cdr3_aa: CASSLGGTGTTTEAFF

v_call: TRBV4-1
clone_size: few
j_call: TRBJ2-1
d_call: .
cdr3_nt: TGCGCCAGCAGCCCTTGGACAGAGGTCAGTGAGCAGTTCTTC
cdr3_aa: CASSPWTEVSEQFF

v_call: TRBV13
clone_size: many
j_call: TRBJ2-1
d_call: TRBD2
cdr3_nt: TGTGCCAGCAGCTTAGGCGGAGCGGGAGGTTTCAATGAGCAGTTCTTC
cdr3_aa: CASSLGGAGGFNEQFF